Presented here are 17 T cell receptor beta chains from one specimen sequenced in a study of blood T cell repertoires in COVID-19. The method was immunoSEQ multiplex PCR; TCRdb's version includes in-frame clones alone and lacks a portion of them. The data show approximately 190,000 clones, 70% to 90% seen once. Sequencing was performed on peripheral blood. These receptors were taken from a man aged 55 to 70 with active or convalescent COVID-19.

The genes are TRBV24-1 and TRBJ2-3; 13 bases fit TRBD2. J gave up 3 bases and V 3 bases, and 5 bases lay outside the gene matches. The CDR3 sequence is 17 residues long. The germline CDR1 and CDR2 sequences are KGHDR and SFDVKD. CDR3 sequence: CATSDQQTSGGTDTQYF. As DNA, the CDR3 is TGTGCCACCAGTGATCAACAGACTAGCGGGGGGACAGATACGCAGTATTTT.

V usage is TRBV13 and J usage is TRBJ2-7; perhaps TRBD1 as D (6 bases). The V gene's germline CDR1 is PRHDT and CDR2 FYEKMQ (reference sequence). The CDR3 length is 14 residues. V was pared by 3 bases and J by 5 bases, with 14 bases between. Here the CDR3 DNA reads TGTGCCAGCAGCTTGCAGGACAGCCGAAACGAGCAGTACTTC. Amino acid sequence: CASSLQDSRNEQYF.

CDR3 loop: CASTLVAGGYNEQFF. In DNA form, the CDR3 reads TGCGCCAGCACCCTTGTAGCGGGGGGGTACAATGAGCAGTTCTTC. The genes are TRBV5-1 and TRBJ2-1; 11 nucleotides line up with TRBD2. Looked up from germline, CDR1 is SGHRS and CDR2 is YFSETQ. CDR3 length: 15 amino acids. Unmatched junction bases numbered 6, after V lost 6 bases and J lost 4 bases. The complete variable domain, with remaining parts taken from reference TRBV5-1 and TRBJ2-1, reads KAGVTQTPRYLIKTRGQQVTLSCSPISGHRSVSWYQQTPGQGLQFLFEYFSETQRNKGNFPGRFSGRQFSNSRSEMNVSTLELGDSALYLCASTLVAGGYNEQFFGPGTRLTVL.

This clone appeared a single time. The chain combines TRBV11-2 with TRBJ1-1, with TRBD1 as a possible D gene (5 bases). The CDR3 sequence is 15 residues long. Germline V gene data show CDR1 as SGHAT and CDR2 as FQNNGV. Deletions cut 5 bases from V and 0 bases from J, with 13 bases between. For the CDR3, the DNA is TGTGCCAGCAGCGGTCTCAGGGTCATGAACACTGAAGCTTTCTTT. Its protein is CASSGLRVMNTEAFF.

The chain uses TRBV6-1 and TRBJ1-1, with 7 bases identical to TRBD1. CDR3 length: 14 residues. The ends lost 0 bases at V and 9 bases at J; junction bases unmatched: 7. Germline V gene data show CDR1 as MNHNS and CDR2 as SASEGT. The CDR3 DNA sequence: TGTGCCAGCAGTGAAGCAGGGGACAGAGGAAAAGCTTTCTTT. This translates into CASSEAGDRGKAFF.

The rearrangement uses TRBV19 and TRBJ1-6, with TRBD1 as a possible D gene (6 bases). CDR1 LNHDA and CDR2 SQIVND come from the germline V gene (reference sequence). Deletions cut 6 bases from V and 10 bases from J, with 10 bases between. The CDR3 has 12 residues. The CDR3 reads CASRQGLSPLHF. In nucleotides, the CDR3 is TGTGCCAGTAGACAGGGTCTCTCACCCCTCCACTTT.

V usage is TRBV7-8 and J usage is TRBJ1-5; no reliable D call. The germline V gene has CDR1 SGHVS and CDR2 FQNEAQ. This CDR3 is 16 amino acids long. Trimming removed 1 base from V and 0 bases from J, with 10 bases in between. The CDR3 loop is CASSLVEFYSNQPQHF. CDR3 in DNA: TGTGCCAGCAGCTTAGTTGAGTTTTATAGCAATCAGCCCCAGCATTTT.

This clone was found once. This rearrangement joins TRBV18 to TRBJ1-2; D is unresolved. The CDR3 is 14 amino acids. With 1 base removed from V and 8 bases from J, the gap between germline ends came to 14 bases. In germline, CDR1 is KGHSH, CDR2 LQKENI. CDR3 in amino acids: CASSPLRAETGYTF. The CDR3 DNA reads TGTGCCAGCTCACCACTGAGGGCGGAGACCGGCTACACCTTC.

This clone appeared a few times. The CDR3 spells CARSSPNQGGVNQPQHF. The CDR3 region has the DNA TGTGCCAGAAGCTCTCCCAATCAGGGAGGGGTAAATCAGCCCCAGCATTTT. J is TRBJ1-5 and V is TRBV5-3; a possible D gene is TRBD1 (5 bases). TRBV5-3 qualifies as an ORF whose function is uncertain. This CDR3 spans 17 amino acids. Trimming pared 3 bases from V and 4 bases from J, leaving 20 bases between.

The CDR3 is CASSYRGNQPQHF. CDR3 nucleotides: TGTGCCAGCAGTTACAGGGGTAATCAGCCCCAGCATTTT. The V call is TRBV6-6, the J call TRBJ1-5; TRBD1 is a possible D gene (5 bases). Per the germline V gene, CDR1 is MNHNY and CDR2 is SVGAGI (reference sequence). V was trimmed by 2 bases and J by 4 bases, leaving 6 bases between them. The CDR3 runs 13 residues.

The chain employs TRBV25-1 and TRBJ2-5; no clear D gene. This CDR3 region has 12 residues. Germline V gene data show CDR1 as MGHDK and CDR2 as SYGVNS. V shed 0 bases and J shed 5 bases, with 4 bases lying between them. In nucleotides, the CDR3 is TGTGCCAGCAGTGAATATGGCGAGACCCAGTACTTC. It is translated as CASSEYGETQYF.

The chain joins TRBV27 to TRBJ1-1; D gene unclear. Germline CDR1 and CDR2: MNHEY and SMNVEV (reference sequence). The CDR3 totals 13 residues. The germline V and J ends were trimmed by 5 bases and 5 bases, with 12 bases remaining between them. The CDR3 spells CASSHGGRTEAFF. Here the CDR3 DNA reads TGTGCCAGCAGTCACGGAGGGAGGACTGAAGCTTTCTTT.

The CDR3 DNA sequence: TGTGCCAGCAGCCCCGGGACAAGGGACTATGGCTACACCTTC. Translating it yields CASSPGTRDYGYTF. The chain carries TRBV7-9 and TRBJ1-2; maybe TRBD1 (6 bases). CDR1 and CDR2 (germline): SEHNR, FQNEAQ (reference sequence). Trimming pared 5 bases from V and 3 bases from J, leaving 13 bases between. The CDR3 totals 14 residues. Variable domain in full (rest from reference TRBV7-9 and TRBJ1-2): DTGVSQNPRHKITKRGQNVTFRCDPISEHNRLYWYRQTLGQGPEFLTYFQNEAQLEKSRLLSDRFSAERPKGSFSTLEIQRTEQGDSAMYLCASSPGTRDYGYTFGSGTRLTVV.

The chain couples TRBV3-1 (or the pseudogene TRBV3-2) to TRBJ2-5; TRBD1 matches at 7 bases. Germline trimming cut 8 bases from V and 0 bases from J; bases unmatched to any gene: 3. Germline V lookup: CDR1 LGHDT, CDR2 YNNKEL (reference sequence). The CDR3 is made up of 13 amino acids. The CDR3 region is CASCRGNQETQYF. The DNA of the CDR3 is TGTGCCAGCTGCAGGGGGAACCAAGAGACCCAGTACTTC.

This rearrangement joins TRBV21-1 to TRBJ2-3; the table's TRBD1 call for D was not verified on the DNA. TRBV21-1 is an annotated pseudogene. The CDR3 length is 14 residues. The CDR3 here is CASSKTLTTDTQYF. For the CDR3, the DNA is TGTGCCAGCAGCAAGACACTGACCACAGATACGCAGTATTTT.

J is TRBJ2-7 and V is TRBV9; TRBD1 aligns across 8 bases. Trimming cost V 4 bases and J 4 bases; bases outside gene matches: 13. CDR3 length: 16 amino acids. Germline CDR1 SGDLS, CDR2 YYNGEE. The CDR3 region is CASSPREGDRRYEQYF. CDR3 nucleotides: TGTGCCAGCAGCCCGAGAGAGGGGGACAGGAGATACGAGCAGTACTTC.

This clone occurred once. The chain joins TRBV2 to TRBJ2-3, with D unresolved. Germline loops: CDR1 SNHLY, CDR2 FYNNEI. V lost 8 bases and J lost 3, with 6 bases in between. The CDR3 is made up of 11 amino acids. The CDR3 is CASRNTDTQYF. As DNA, the CDR3 is TGTGCCAGCCGTAATACAGATACGCAGTATTTT.